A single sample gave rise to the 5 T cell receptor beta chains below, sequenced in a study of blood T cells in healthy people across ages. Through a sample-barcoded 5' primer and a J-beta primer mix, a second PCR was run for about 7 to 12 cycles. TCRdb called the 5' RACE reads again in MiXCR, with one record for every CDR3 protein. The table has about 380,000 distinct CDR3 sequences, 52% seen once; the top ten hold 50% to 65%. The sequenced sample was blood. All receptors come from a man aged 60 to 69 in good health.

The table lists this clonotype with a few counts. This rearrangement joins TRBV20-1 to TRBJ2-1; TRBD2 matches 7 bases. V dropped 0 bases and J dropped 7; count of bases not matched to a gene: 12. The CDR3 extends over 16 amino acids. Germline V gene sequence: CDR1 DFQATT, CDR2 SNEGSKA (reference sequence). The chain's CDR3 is CSARDRRTRVLNEQFF. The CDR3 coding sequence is TGCAGTGCTAGAGATAGGAGGACTAGAGTTCTTAATGAGCAGTTCTTC.

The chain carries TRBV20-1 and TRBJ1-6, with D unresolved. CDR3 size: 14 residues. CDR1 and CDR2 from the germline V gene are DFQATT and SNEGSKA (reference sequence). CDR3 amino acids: CSALGSAYNSPLHF. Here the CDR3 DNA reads TGCAGCGCTTTGGGGAGCGCCTATAATTCACCCCTCCACTTT.

CDR3 region: CASSLESRTGIARPSYEQYF. The CDR3 coding sequence is TGTGCCAGCAGCTTGGAATCAAGGACAGGAATAGCCCGACCCTCCTACGAGCAGTACTTC. The gene calls are TRBV5-6 and TRBJ2-7, with TRBD1 matching 7 bases. Looked up from germline, CDR1 is SGHDT and CDR2 is YYEEEE. V was pared by 0 bases and J by 0 bases, with 18 bases of the junction left unmatched. There are 20 residues in the CDR3.

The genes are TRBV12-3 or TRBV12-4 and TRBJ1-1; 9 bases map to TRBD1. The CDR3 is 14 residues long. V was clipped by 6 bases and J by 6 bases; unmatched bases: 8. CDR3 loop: CASRGQGLGAEAFF. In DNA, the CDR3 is TGTGCCAGCAGAGGACAGGGGTTGGGGGCTGAAGCTTTCTTT.

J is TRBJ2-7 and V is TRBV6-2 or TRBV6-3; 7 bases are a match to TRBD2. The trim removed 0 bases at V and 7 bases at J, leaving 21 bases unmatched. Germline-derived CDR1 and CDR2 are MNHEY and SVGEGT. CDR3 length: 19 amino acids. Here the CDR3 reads CASSYSILAAESSYNEQYF. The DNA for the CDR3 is TGTGCCAGCAGTTACTCGATCCTAGCGGCAGAGAGCTCCTACAATGAGCAGTACTTC.